This TCR beta chain was captured in a study of blood T cell repertoires in COVID-19. Germline-derived CDR1 and CDR2 are SQVTM and ANQGSEA. This CDR3 is built from 17 residues. Trimming pared 6 bases from V and 0 bases from J, leaving 21 bases between. Assay used: immunoSEQ multiplex PCR; TCRdb lists only in-frame clones, some missing. The repertoire holds a few hundred thousand clones, around 89% seen once, with about 1.3% in the top ten. The chain combines TRBV29-1 with TRBJ2-1; D may be TRBD1 (6 bases). The clonotype was recovered from a man aged 25-45 years who had recovered from COVID-19. Sequenced: PBMCs or T cells enriched from blood (not recorded which). For the CDR3, the DNA is TGCAGCGTCGTTGACAGGATCCCCGCCAGCTCCTACAATGAGCAGTTCTTC. Protein product: CSVVDRIPASSYNEQFF.